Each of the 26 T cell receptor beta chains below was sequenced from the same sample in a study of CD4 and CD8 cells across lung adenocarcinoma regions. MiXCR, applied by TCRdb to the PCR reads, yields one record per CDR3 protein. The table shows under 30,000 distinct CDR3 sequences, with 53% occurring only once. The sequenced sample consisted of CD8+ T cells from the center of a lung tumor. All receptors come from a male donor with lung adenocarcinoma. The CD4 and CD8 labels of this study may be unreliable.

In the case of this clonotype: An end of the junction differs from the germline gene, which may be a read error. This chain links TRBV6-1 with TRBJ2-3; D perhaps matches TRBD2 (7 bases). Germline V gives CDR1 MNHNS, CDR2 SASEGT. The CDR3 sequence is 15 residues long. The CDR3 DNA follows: TGTGCCAGCGGGGGGGCGAGCGGACCCACAAACACGCAGTATTTC. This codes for CASGGASGPTNTQYF.

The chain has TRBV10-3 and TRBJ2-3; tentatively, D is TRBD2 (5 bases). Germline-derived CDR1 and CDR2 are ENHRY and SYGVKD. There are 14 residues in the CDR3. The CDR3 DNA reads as TGTGCGGGCAGCGGTGCCCTAGACCAAGATACGCAGTATTTT. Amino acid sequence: CAGSGALDQDTQYF.

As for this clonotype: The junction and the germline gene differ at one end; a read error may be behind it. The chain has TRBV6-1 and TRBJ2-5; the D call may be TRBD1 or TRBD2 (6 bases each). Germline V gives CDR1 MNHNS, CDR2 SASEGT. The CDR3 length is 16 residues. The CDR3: CASGEAGGRVGDTQYF. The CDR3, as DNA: TGTGCCAGCGGGGAAGCCGGGGGCCGGGTCGGGGATACGCAGTATTTC.

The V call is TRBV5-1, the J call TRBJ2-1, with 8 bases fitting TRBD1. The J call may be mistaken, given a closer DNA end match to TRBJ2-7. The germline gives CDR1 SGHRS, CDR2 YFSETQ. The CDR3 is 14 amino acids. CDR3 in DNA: TGCGCCAGCAGCTTAGTGCAGGGGGCGGGGGAGCAGTACTTC. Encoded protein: CASSLVQGAGEQYF.

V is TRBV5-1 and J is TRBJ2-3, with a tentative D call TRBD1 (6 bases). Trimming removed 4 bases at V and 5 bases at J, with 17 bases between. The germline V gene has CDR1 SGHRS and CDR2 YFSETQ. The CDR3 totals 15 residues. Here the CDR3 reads CASSKGQRVVDTQYF. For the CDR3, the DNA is TGCGCCAGCAGCAAAGGACAGAGGGTGGTAGATACGCAGTATTTT.

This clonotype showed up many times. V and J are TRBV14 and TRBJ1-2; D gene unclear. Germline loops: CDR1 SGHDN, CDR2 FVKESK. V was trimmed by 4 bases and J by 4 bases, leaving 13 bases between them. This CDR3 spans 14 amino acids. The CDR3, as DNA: TGTGCCAGCAGCCCAGGTCGGGTTTTCTATGGCTACACCTTC. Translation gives CASSPGRVFYGYTF.

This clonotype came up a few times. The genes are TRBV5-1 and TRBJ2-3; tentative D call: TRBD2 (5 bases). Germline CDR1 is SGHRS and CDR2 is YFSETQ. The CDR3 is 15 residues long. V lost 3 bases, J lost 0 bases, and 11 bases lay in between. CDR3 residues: CASSSTSGSTDTQYF. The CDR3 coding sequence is TGCGCCAGCAGCTCTACTAGTGGGAGCACAGATACGCAGTATTTT.

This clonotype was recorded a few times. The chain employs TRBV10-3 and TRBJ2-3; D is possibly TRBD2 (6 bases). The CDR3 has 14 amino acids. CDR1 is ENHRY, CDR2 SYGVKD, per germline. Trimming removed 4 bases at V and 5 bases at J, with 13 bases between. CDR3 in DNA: TGTGCCATCAGTGCCGGCGGGACGATAGATACGCAGTATTTT. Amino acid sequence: CAISAGGTIDTQYF.

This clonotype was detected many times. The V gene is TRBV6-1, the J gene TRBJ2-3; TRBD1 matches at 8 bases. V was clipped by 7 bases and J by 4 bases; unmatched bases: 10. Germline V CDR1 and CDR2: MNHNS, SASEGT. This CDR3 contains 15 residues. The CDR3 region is CASKTGGVESDTQYF. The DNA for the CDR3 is TGTGCCAGCAAAACAGGGGGTGTCGAGTCAGATACGCAGTATTTT.

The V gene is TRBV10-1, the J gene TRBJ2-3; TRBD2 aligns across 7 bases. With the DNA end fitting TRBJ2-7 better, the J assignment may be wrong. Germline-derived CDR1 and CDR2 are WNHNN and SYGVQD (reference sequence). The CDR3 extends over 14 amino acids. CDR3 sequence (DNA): TGCCGCGGCACTAGGCCGGGAGGCACAGATACGCAGTACTTC. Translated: CRGTRPGGTDTQYF.

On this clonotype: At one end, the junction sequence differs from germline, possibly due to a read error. CDR3 sequence reads: CASREAGRRDRDTQYF. CDR3 nucleotides: TGTGCCAGCAGGGAAGCCGGGAGACGTGACCGAGATACGCAGTACTTT. The J gene is TRBJ2-3, the V gene TRBV6-1, with D tentatively TRBD2 (6 bases). This CDR3 has 16 amino acids. CDR1 is MNHNS, CDR2 SASEGT, per germline.

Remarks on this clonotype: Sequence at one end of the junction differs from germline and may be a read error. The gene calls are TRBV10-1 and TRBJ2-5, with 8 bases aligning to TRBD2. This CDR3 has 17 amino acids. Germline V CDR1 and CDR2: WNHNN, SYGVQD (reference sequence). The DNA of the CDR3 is TGCGCCAGCACAACGGACAGCGGGGGCCGTGACAAAGAGACTCAGTACTTC. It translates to CASTTDSGGRDKETQYF.

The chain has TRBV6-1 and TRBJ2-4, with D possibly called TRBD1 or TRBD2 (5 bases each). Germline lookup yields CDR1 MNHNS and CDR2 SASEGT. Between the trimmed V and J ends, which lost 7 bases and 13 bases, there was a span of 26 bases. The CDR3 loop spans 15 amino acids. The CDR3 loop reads CASTKGLGAKNTQYF. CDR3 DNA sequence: TGTGCCAGCACTAAGGGGCTGGGAGCCAAAAACACGCAGTACTTC.

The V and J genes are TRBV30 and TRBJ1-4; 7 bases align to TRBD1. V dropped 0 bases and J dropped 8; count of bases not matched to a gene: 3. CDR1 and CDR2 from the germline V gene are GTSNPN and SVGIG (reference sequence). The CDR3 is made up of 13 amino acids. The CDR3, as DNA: TGTGCCTGGAGTGTTGAGGGGGCGGAAAAACTGTTTTTT. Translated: CAWSVEGAEKLFF.

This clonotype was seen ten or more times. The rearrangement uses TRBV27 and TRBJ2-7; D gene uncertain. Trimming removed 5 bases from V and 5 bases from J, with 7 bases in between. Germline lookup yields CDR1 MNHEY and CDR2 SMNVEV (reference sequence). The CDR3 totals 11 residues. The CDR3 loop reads CASSALNEQYF. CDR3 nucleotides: TGTGCCAGCAGTGCCCTGAACGAGCAGTACTTC.

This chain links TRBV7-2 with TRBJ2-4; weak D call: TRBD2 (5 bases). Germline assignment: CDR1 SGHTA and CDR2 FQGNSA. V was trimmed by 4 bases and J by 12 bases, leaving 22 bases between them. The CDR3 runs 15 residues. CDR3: CASSSGLSGTDTQYF. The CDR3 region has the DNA TGTGCCAGCAGCTCGGGATTGAGCGGCACAGATACTCAGTACTTC.

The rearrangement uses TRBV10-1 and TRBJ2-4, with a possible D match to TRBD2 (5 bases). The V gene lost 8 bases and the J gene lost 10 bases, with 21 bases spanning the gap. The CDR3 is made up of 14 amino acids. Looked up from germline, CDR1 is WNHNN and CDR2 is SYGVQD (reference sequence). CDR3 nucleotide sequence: TGCGCCAGCTGTGGGAGATATGCCACAGATATTCAGTACTTC. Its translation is CASCGRYATDIQYF.

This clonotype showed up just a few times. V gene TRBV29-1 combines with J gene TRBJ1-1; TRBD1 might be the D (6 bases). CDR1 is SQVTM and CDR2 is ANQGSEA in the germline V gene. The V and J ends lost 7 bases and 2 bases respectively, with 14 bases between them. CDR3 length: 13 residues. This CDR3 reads CSAYRDRNTEAFF. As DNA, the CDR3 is TGCAGCGCGTACAGGGATAGAAACACTGAAGCTTTCTTT.

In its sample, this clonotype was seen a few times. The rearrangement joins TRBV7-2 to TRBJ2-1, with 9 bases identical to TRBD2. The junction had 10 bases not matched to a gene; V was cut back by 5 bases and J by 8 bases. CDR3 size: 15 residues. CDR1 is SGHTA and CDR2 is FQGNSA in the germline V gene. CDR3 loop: CASSPTGTSFDEQFF. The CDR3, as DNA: TGTGCCAGCAGCCCGACGGGGACTAGCTTCGATGAGCAGTTCTTC.

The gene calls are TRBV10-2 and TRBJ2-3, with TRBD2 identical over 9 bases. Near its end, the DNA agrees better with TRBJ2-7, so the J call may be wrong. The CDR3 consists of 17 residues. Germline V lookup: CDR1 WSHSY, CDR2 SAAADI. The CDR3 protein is CASSAPPGLAGTDAQYF. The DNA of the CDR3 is TGCGCCAGCAGTGCCCCTCCGGGACTAGCTGGAACAGATGCGCAGTACTTC.

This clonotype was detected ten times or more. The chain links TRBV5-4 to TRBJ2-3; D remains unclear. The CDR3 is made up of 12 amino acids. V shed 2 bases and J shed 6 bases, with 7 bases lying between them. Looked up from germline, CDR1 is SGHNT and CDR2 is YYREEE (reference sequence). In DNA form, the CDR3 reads TGTGCCAGCAGCTTCGTTTCCGATACGCAGTATTTT. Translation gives CASSFVSDTQYF.

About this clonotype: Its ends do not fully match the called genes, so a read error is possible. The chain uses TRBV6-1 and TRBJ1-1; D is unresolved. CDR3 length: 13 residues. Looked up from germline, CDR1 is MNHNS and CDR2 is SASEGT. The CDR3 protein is CAGSVSVPTEAFF. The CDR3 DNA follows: TGTGCCGGCAGTGTTAGTGTGCCCACTGAAGCTTTCTTT.

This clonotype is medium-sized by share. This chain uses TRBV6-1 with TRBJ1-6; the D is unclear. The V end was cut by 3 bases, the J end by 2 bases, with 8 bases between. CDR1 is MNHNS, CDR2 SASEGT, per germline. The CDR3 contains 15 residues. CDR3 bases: TGTGCCAGCAGTGAGGCGGTAGCCTATAATTCACCCCTCCACTTT. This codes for CASSEAVAYNSPLHF.

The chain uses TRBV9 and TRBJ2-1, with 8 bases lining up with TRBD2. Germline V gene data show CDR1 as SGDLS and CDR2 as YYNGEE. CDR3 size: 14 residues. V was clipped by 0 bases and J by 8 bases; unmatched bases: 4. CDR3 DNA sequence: TGTGCCAGCAGCGTAGACGGGGGGGTGGATGAGCAGTTCTTC. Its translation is CASSVDGGVDEQFF.

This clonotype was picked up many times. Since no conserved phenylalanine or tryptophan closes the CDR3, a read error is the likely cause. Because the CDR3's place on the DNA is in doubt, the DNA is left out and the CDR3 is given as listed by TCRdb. The CDR3 reads CASSEVRE. V is TRBV6-1 and J is TRBJ2-6; the table names TRBD2, a call not compared with the DNA. The CDR3 numbers 8 amino acids, ends counted. Per the germline V gene, CDR1 is MNHNS and CDR2 is SASEGT.

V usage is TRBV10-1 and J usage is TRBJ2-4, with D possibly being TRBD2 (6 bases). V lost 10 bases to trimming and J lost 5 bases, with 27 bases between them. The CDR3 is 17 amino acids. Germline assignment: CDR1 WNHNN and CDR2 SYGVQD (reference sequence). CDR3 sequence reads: CAITAGSVGRDQNIQYF. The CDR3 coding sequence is TGCGCCATTACAGCGGGCAGCGTAGGCCGTGACCAAAACATTCAGTACTTC.